The 10 T cell receptor beta chains given below trace back to one sample, sequenced in a study of graft-versus-host responses after intestinal transplantation. This table comes from immunoSEQ multiplex PCR, and its TCRdb copy is limited to in-frame clones, with some not included. The sample has 70,000 or so clones, nearly 85% seen once. For these receptors, no antigen is known. The input for sequencing was unstimulated CD4+ T cells sorted from spleen or lymph node cells, taken before transplant. These receptors all come from a human donor who was the organ donor for an intestinal transplant.

The chain carries TRBV7-9 and TRBJ1-2, with a tentative D call TRBD1 (6 bases). CDR1 is SEHNR and CDR2 is FQNEAQ in the germline V gene (reference sequence). Trimming pared 5 bases from V and 2 bases from J, leaving 6 bases between. The CDR3 consists of 12 residues. The CDR3 sequence is CASSGTNYGYTF. For the CDR3, the DNA is TGTGCCAGCAGCGGGACAAACTATGGCTACACCTTC.

The V call is TRBV4-3, the J call TRBJ2-7, with TRBD1 as a possible D gene (5 bases). With 8 bases removed from V and 3 bases from J, the gap between germline ends came to 17 bases. CDR3 length equals 14 residues. CDR1 and CDR2 from the germline V gene are LGHNA and YSLEER. CDR3 sequence reads: CASFRRTNNYEQYV. The CDR3 DNA reads as TGCGCCAGCTTTCGGCGGACAAACAACTACGAGCAGTACGTC.

Here the CDR3 DNA reads TGCGCCAGCAGCTTTGGGGGAGCGGGGGAAGAGACCCAGTACTTC. This translates into CASSFGGAGEETQYF. The chain uses TRBV4-1 and TRBJ2-5, with 8 nucleotides matching TRBD2. Germline trimming cut 5 bases from V and 3 bases from J; bases unmatched to any gene: 8. CDR3 size: 15 residues. Germline V gives CDR1 MGHRA, CDR2 YSYEKL.

Turning to this clone: At one end the junction does not follow the germline gene, possibly because of a read error. The chain has TRBV6-6 and TRBJ2-2; 10 nucleotides align to TRBD1. CDR3 length: 15 amino acids. Germline CDR1 is MNHNY and CDR2 is SVGAGI (reference sequence). The CDR3 is CASSPGQGNAGELFF. In DNA, the CDR3 is TGTGCCAGCAGTCCGGGACAGGGGAACGCCGGGGAGCTGTTTTTT.

The V gene is TRBV7-2, the J gene TRBJ2-2; the match to TRBD2 covers 8 bases. The germline gives CDR1 SGHTA, CDR2 FQGNSA. The CDR3 runs 14 residues. The V and J ends lost 7 bases and 3 bases, in that order; junction bases with no gene match: 4. In nucleotides, the CDR3 is TGTGCCAGCACGACTAGCGAACACACCGGGGAGCTGTTTTTT. Translated: CASTTSEHTGELFF.

The V and J genes are TRBV9 and TRBJ2-1; 10 bases align to TRBD2. V was clipped by 0 bases and J by 6 bases; unmatched bases: 6. CDR1 SGDLS and CDR2 YYNGEE come from the germline V gene. The CDR3 covers 16 residues. CDR3 protein: CASSVGSQRGGNEQFF. The CDR3 nucleotides are TGTGCCAGCAGCGTAGGGTCCCAGCGGGGGGGCAATGAGCAGTTCTTC.

The table lists this clone with a few counts. J is TRBJ2-7 and V is TRBV28; 12 bases line up with TRBD1. V lost 6 bases and J lost 4; bases outside the gene matches: 13. The CDR3 totals 17 residues. Germline loops: CDR1 MDHEN, CDR2 SYDVKM. The CDR3, as DNA: TGTGCCAGCAGCCAGATTCCGGGACAGGGGGCCCGGTACGAGCAGTACGTC. Its protein is CASSQIPGQGARYEQYV.

The chain uses TRBV9 and TRBJ1-6, with D perhaps matching TRBD1 (5 bases). The CDR3 is 16 residues long. Trimming removed 0 bases from V and 7 bases from J, with 14 bases in between. Per germline, CDR1 SGDLS and CDR2 YYNGEE. The CDR3 loop reads CASSVAFQGGNSPLHF. The CDR3 DNA reads as TGTGCCAGCAGCGTAGCCTTCCAGGGAGGAAATTCACCCCTCCACTTT.

The rearrangement joins TRBV19 to TRBJ2-6; D perhaps matches TRBD1 (5 bases). Trimming left V 4 bases short and J 2 bases short, with 15 bases between. The length of the CDR3 is 17 residues. The germline V gene has CDR1 LNHDA and CDR2 SQIVND (reference sequence). The CDR3 DNA reads as TGTGCCAGTAGTAAACAGGTCGGCGAGGCTGGGGCCAACGTCCTGACTTTC. Translated, it gives CASSKQVGEAGANVLTF.

This chain connects TRBV28 to TRBJ2-2, with 8 bases identical to TRBD1. Trimming removed 6 bases from V and 6 bases from J; junction bases left unmatched: 6. The germline V gene encodes CDR1 MDHEN and CDR2 SYDVKM. CDR3 length: 14 amino acids. Here the CDR3 DNA reads TGTGCCAGCAGGCCGGACAGGGCCCCCGGGGAGCTGTTTTTT. This sequence encodes CASRPDRAPGELFF.